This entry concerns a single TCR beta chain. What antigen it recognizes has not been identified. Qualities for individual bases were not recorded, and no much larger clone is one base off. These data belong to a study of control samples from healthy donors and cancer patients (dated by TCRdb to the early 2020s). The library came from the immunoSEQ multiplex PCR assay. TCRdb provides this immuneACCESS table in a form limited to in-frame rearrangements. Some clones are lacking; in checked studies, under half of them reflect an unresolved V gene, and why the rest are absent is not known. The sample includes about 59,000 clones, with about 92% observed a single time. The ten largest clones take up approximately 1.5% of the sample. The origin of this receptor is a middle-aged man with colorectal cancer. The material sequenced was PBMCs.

The DNA sequence is given as TGTGCCAGCAGCGGGACGACAGGGGGTTACACCTACGAGCAGTACTTC. Its translation is CASSGTTGGYTYEQYF. The chain employs TRBV6-2 or TRBV6-3 and TRBJ2-7, and TRBD1 matches 9 of the central bases. Trimming takes 6 bases off V and 2 bases off J; junction bases not matched to a gene: 11. CDR1 and CDR2 (MNHEY, SVGEGT) derive from the germline V gene. The CDR3 goes from the cysteine to the phenylalanine over 16 residues. Left in the record is the CDR3 DNA by itself, 48 bases read in frame from the first base.